This entry lists 21 T cell receptor beta chains sequenced from one sample in a study of T cell repertoires in cytomegalovirus infection. One entry per CDR3 protein results from TCRdb running MiXCR on the reads. This table has 510,000 or so distinct CDR3 sequences, about a quarter appearing once. Sequencing used PBMCs. The receptors here all came from a human donor in good health (CMV status not recorded). Some clones in this sample may be carry-over from other donors' samples.

The CDR3 DNA is TGTGCCAGCAGAGGGACAGGGGCTGGTGAGCCCCAGCATTTT. The encoded protein is CASRGTGAGEPQHF. This chain links TRBV27 with TRBJ1-5; 10 bases agree with TRBD1. This CDR3 spans 14 amino acids. The trim removed 6 bases at V and 8 bases at J, leaving 7 bases unmatched. Germline V gene sequence: CDR1 MNHEY, CDR2 SMNVEV (reference sequence).

This clonotype turned up a few times. The V call is TRBV7-2, the J call TRBJ1-5; possibly TRBD1 for D (5 bases). V was pared by 3 bases and J by 2 bases, with 17 bases between. This CDR3 has 17 residues. CDR1 and CDR2 (germline): SGHTA, FQGNSA. CDR3 nucleotide sequence: TGTGCCAGCAGCTTCGCGCCCCAGGGTTCTGGCAATCAGCCCCAGCATTTT. This translates into CASSFAPQGSGNQPQHF.

The chain is built from TRBV20-1 and TRBJ2-5; D might be TRBD1 (6 bases). CDR3 length: 16 amino acids. The germline V gene encodes CDR1 DFQATT and CDR2 SNEGSKA (reference sequence). Trimming left V 1 base short and J 3 bases short, with 18 bases between. This chain's CDR3 is CSARAMTGWAKETQYF. CDR3 DNA: TGCAGTGCTAGAGCCATGACAGGCTGGGCAAAAGAGACCCAGTACTTC.

In this sample, this clonotype turned up a few times. This chain links TRBV12-3 or TRBV12-4 with TRBJ2-5, with 13 bases fitting TRBD2. This CDR3 is 14 amino acids long. With 6 bases clipped from V and 5 bases from J, the junction kept 3 bases outside the gene matches. CDR3 sequence: CASRTSGRSETQYF. The CDR3 DNA reads TGTGCCAGCAGGACTAGCGGGAGGTCGGAGACCCAGTACTTC.

This clonotype was counted a few times. This chain links TRBV7-9 with TRBJ2-3, with 7 bases lining up with TRBD2. This CDR3 spans 15 amino acids. Germline CDR1 and CDR2: SEHNR and FQNEAQ (reference sequence). V was pared by 3 bases and J by 2 bases, with 5 bases of the junction left unmatched. The CDR3 protein is CASSLSSGPTDTQYF. In DNA form, the CDR3 reads TGTGCCAGCAGCTTGTCTAGCGGACCCACAGATACGCAGTATTTT.

The chain joins TRBV7-6 to TRBJ2-5; D possibly corresponds to TRBD2 (6 bases). The CDR3 is 18 residues long. The V end was cut by 4 bases, the J end by 3 bases, with 24 bases between. Germline V gene data show CDR1 as SGHVS and CDR2 as FNYEAQ. The CDR3 DNA sequence: TGTGCCAGCAGCTCCTACCGGGGTTTAGCGGAGCAAGAAGAGACCCAGTACTTC. Protein: CASSSYRGLAEQEETQYF.

This chain connects TRBV20-1 to TRBJ2-4; D ambiguous. This CDR3 is built from 11 residues. Trimming cost V 6 bases and J 4 bases, with 7 bases left between them. Germline CDR1 DFQATT, CDR2 SNEGSKA (reference sequence). The CDR3, as DNA: TGCAGTGCGACGAAAAAAAACATTCAGTACTTC. It yields the protein CSATKKNIQYF.

This clonotype was seen at least ten times. V and J are TRBV12-3 or TRBV12-4 and TRBJ1-5; the match to TRBD1 covers 7 bases. The CDR3 loop spans 14 amino acids. The V segment lost 5 bases and the J segment 4 bases; nucleotides outside the gene matches: 5. The CDR3 coding sequence is TGTGCCAGCAGTATGTTGACAGGGAATCAGCCCCAGCATTTT. It yields the protein CASSMLTGNQPQHF.

The chain recombines TRBV4-1 with TRBJ2-5, with no clear D. The CDR3 is made up of 15 amino acids. Germline V lookup: CDR1 MGHRA, CDR2 YSYEKL. Trimming stripped 2 bases from V and 5 bases from J, with 15 bases between. The CDR3 protein is CASSQPRQAGETQYF. DNA for the CDR3: TGCGCCAGCAGCCAACCGCGGCAGGCTGGGGAGACCCAGTACTTC.

This clonotype was seen ten or more times. This chain joins TRBV27 and TRBJ2-1; 9 bases fit TRBD1. Germline V lookup: CDR1 MNHEY, CDR2 SMNVEV (reference sequence). The V gene end was trimmed by 6 bases and the J gene end by 8 bases; junction bases not matched to a gene: 14. The CDR3 has 16 amino acids. CDR3 in amino acids: CASSQWGTGLVHEQFF. The CDR3 nucleotides read TGTGCCAGCAGCCAGTGGGGGACAGGGTTGGTTCATGAGCAGTTCTTC.

This clonotype was seen only once. The chain has TRBV19 and TRBJ2-3, with 8 bases aligning to TRBD2. Germline lookup yields CDR1 LNHDA and CDR2 SQIVND (reference sequence). This CDR3 is 16 amino acids long. The trim removed 11 bases at V and 2 bases at J, leaving 15 bases unmatched. DNA for the CDR3: TGTGCCGGATGCCGCCACGGGGGGGATCTCACAGATACGCAGTATTTT. Protein product: CAGCRHGGDLTDTQYF.

This clonotype was seen only a few times. CDR3 coding DNA: TGTGCCAGCAGCTCCACGAGAGCGGGAGTGTACGATACGCAGTATTTT. Amino acids: CASSSTRAGVYDTQYF. The V call is TRBV12-3 or TRBV12-4, the J call TRBJ2-3; 8 positions match TRBD2. The V gene end was trimmed by 6 bases and the J gene end by 6 bases; junction bases not matched to a gene: 14. This CDR3 comprises 16 residues.

The rearrangement joins TRBV29-1 to TRBJ1-1; 9 bases align to TRBD1. This CDR3 has 13 amino acids. The germline CDR1 and CDR2 sequences are SQVTM and ANQGSEA. V dropped 6 bases and J dropped 4; count of bases not matched to a gene: 6. The CDR3: CSVTGGGGTEAFF. Here the CDR3 DNA reads TGCAGCGTGACAGGGGGGGGTGGCACTGAAGCTTTCTTT.

This clonotype showed up just a few times. This chain joins TRBV7-8 and TRBJ2-3; no clear D gene. Germline V gene data show CDR1 as SGHVS and CDR2 as FQNEAQ. The CDR3 loop spans 15 amino acids. V was clipped by 0 bases and J by 2 bases, with 9 bases between them. The DNA of the CDR3 is TGTGCCAGCAGCTTAGCATCATTCTCCACAGATACGCAGTATTTT. Its protein is CASSLASFSTDTQYF.

This clonotype appeared a few times. CDR3 sequence (DNA): TGTGCCAGCAGCGTAGTTGACAGGGGAGAGACCCAGTACTTC. Translation: CASSVVDRGETQYF. The chain has TRBV9 and TRBJ2-5, with 8 bases aligning to TRBD1. The V gene's germline CDR1 is SGDLS and CDR2 YYNGEE. The CDR3 loop spans 14 amino acids. Unmatched junction bases numbered 2, after V lost 0 bases and J lost 4 bases.

The sample holds many counts of this clonotype. The chain has TRBV7-6 and TRBJ2-1; D may be TRBD1 (5 bases). The V gene's germline CDR1 is SGHVS and CDR2 FNYEAQ. CDR3 length: 14 residues. The V and J ends lost 4 bases and 4 bases respectively, with 11 bases between them. CDR3 region: CASSSRTQYNEQFF. Written as DNA, the CDR3 is TGTGCCAGCAGCTCCCGGACACAGTACAATGAGCAGTTCTTC. The whole variable domain, filled in from reference TRBV7-6 and TRBJ2-1, reads GAGVSQSPRYKVTKRGQDVALRCDPISGHVSLYWYRQALGQGPEFLTYFNYEAQQDKSGLPNDRFSAERPEGSISTLTIQRTEQRDSAMYRCASSSRTQYNEQFFGPGTRLTVL.

This clonotype was counted ten times or more. The chain couples TRBV6-1 to TRBJ2-7; 9 nucleotides match TRBD2. J gave up 7 bases and V 6 bases, and 4 bases lay outside the gene matches. Germline V gene lookup returns CDR1 MNHNS and CDR2 SASEGT. This CDR3 comprises 12 residues. The CDR3: CASRAGGREQYF. The CDR3 DNA sequence: TGTGCCAGCAGAGCGGGGGGCCGAGAGCAGTACTTC.

This clonotype was seen more than once but under ten times. This chain joins TRBV5-6 and TRBJ1-1; no definite D call. The germline V gene encodes CDR1 SGHDT and CDR2 YYEEEE. The CDR3 runs to 15 residues. V lost 0 bases and J lost 0, with 9 bases in between. CDR3 sequence reads: CASSLGWALNTEAFF. The DNA for the CDR3 is TGTGCCAGCAGCTTGGGATGGGCCCTGAACACTGAAGCTTTCTTT.

This clonotype appeared many times. This chain links TRBV7-8 with TRBJ2-1; D unclear. The CDR3 is made up of 13 amino acids. V lost 1 base to trimming and J lost 10 bases, with 11 bases between them. Germline-derived CDR1 and CDR2 are SGHVS and FQNEAQ. This CDR3 reads CASSLGARREQFF. CDR3 in DNA: TGTGCCAGCAGCTTAGGGGCTAGACGAGAGCAGTTCTTC.

This clonotype was detected once. An end of the junction differs from the germline gene, which may be a read error. This chain connects TRBV11-2 to TRBJ1-4, with a weak D call TRBD1 (5 bases). The CDR3 runs to 17 residues. Germline values: CDR1 SGHAT, CDR2 FQNNGV. This CDR3 reads CASSHYWGGATNKKLFF. CDR3 bases: TGTGCCAGCAGCCATTATTGGGGGGGTGCAACTAATAAAAAACTGTTTTTT.

This clonotype turned up a few times. The rearrangement links TRBV12-3 or TRBV12-4 to TRBJ1-5, with unresolved D. The CDR3 runs to 13 residues. Trimming stripped 7 bases from V and 7 bases from J, with 14 bases between. CDR3 in amino acids: CASTPSGRQPQHF. The CDR3 DNA reads TGTGCCAGCACCCCGTCGGGCCGACAGCCCCAGCATTTT.